Included here is one T cell receptor beta chain sequence, with context. Its antigen is undetermined. The sample is drawn from a study of blood T cells in healthy people across ages. Regarding the study as a whole: It was held that the diversity estimates obtained from one million T cells were underestimates. The study found more naive CD4+ cells and higher diversity in long-lived than aged donors.

The use of a sample-barcoded 5' primer and a J-beta primer mix characterized a second PCR of about 7 to 12 cycles. Via MiXCR, TCRdb re-called the 5' RACE reads, giving one row per CDR3 protein. The sample lists about 640,000 distinct CDR3 sequences, 58% occurring once. Deletions cut 5 bases from V and 0 bases from J, with 17 bases between. CDR3 size: 16 residues. CDR1 DFQATT and CDR2 SNEGSKA come from the germline V gene (reference sequence). This chain joins TRBV20-1 and TRBJ2-1; D is uncertain. The sequenced material came from blood. The source of this sequence is a man aged 55 to 70 in good health. The CDR3 coding sequence is TGCAGTGCTGAACCAACCTTGACCCTCTCCTACAATGAGCAGTTCTTC. This sequence encodes CSAEPTLTLSYNEQFF.